The rows below give T cell receptor beta chains drawn from one sample of a study of CD8+ T cells in alopecia areata. Assay: immunoSEQ multiplex PCR; the TCRdb copy retains only in-frame clones and omits some. The sample contains some 95,000 clones, nearly 45% of which appear only once. Sequenced: CD4+ T cells sorted from blood. Every receptor here comes from a human donor with alopecia areata. The conserved cysteine and the conserved F or W are not part of the CDR3 here. The D gene is left open where the match is weak.

>TRBJ2-7|NA|TRBV28
ASLASSYEQY
>TRBJ2-1|TRBD2|TRBV14
ASSQTSGSSYNEQF
>TRBJ2-4|NA|TRBV7-8
ASSSPGPNEDIQY
>TRBJ2-5|NA|TRBV29-1
SVAEAQETQY
>TRBJ1-1|NA|TRBV6-6
ASSLSHNTEAF
>TRBJ2-7|TRBD1|TRBV29-1
SVDQRTRDRKEQY
>TRBJ2-3|TRBD2|TRBV2
ASSDQGLVLDTQY
>TRBJ2-3|NA|TRBV2
ASSAGGDTQY
>TRBJ2-5|NA|TRBV30
ACRRNIQETQY
>TRBJ2-3|NA|TRBV18
ASSPHQGDTQY
>TRBJ2-7|NA|TRBV30
AWTAGISYEQY
>TRBJ2-1|NA|TRBV30
AWSGLITYSYNEQF
>TRBJ2-3|TRBD2|TRBV18
ASSTGLADLLSTDTQY
>TRBJ2-7|NA|TRBV14
ASRRTSSYEQY
>TRBJ2-5|NA|TRBV5-1
ASSPAQETQY